This record looks at one TCR beta chain sequence and its context. The antigen it binds to is not known. No base quality information exists; no much larger clone differs at one position. The cohort consisted of more than 650 healthy bone marrow donors. At the time of sampling, all cohort members were nominally healthy, though unrecorded immune exposures were likely present. The donor was CMV seropositive and belonged to the group of about 290 seropositive cohort members. Every donor gave a peripheral blood sample, and the peripheral blood mononuclear cells from that sample were used for TCR beta sequencing. Genomic DNA was extracted from the blood cell samples with the Qiagen DNeasy Blood Extraction Kit. Via the germline V gene, CDR1 is SNHLY and CDR2 FYNNEI. Germline trimming: 6 bases from V, 4 bases from J; junction bases outside gene matches: 3. The CDR3 spans 13 residues, from the cysteine through the phenylalanine. The CDR3 DNA has 39 bases and is translated from base 1.

The library was built by means of the immunoSEQ multiplex PCR assay. A mixture of 60 forward primers for TCR Vbeta segments and 13 reverse primers for TCR Jbeta segments was used in the multiplex PCR. A multiplex PCR assay on genomic DNA amplified the CDR3 region of rearranged TCR beta genes. Amplified TCR beta libraries were sequenced as 87-base-pair reads on the Illumina HiSeq System. In the source study's methods: A later analysis tallied 75 million to 95 million unique TCR beta chains across the 666 repertoires, and some 10 million of those chains were shared by two or more donors. To remove PCR and sequencing errors, raw reads were error-corrected and collapsed into unique sequences using a nearest-neighbor algorithm that merged closely related sequences. V, D and J gene segments were assigned by aligning CDR3 sequences to IMGT reference sequences. Each retained sequence needed at least a six-nucleotide match to both a V gene segment and a J gene segment. A rearrangement counted as productive if the CDR3 had no stop codons and remained in frame with V and J, and every other rearrangement counted as non-productive. Following IMGT convention, CDR3 was defined as the stretch from the second conserved V-encoded cysteine to the conserved J-encoded phenylalanine. In an earlier analysis of 550 to 650 of the donors, sequences lacking an unambiguous match to a single V gene segment were excluded. In an earlier analysis of about 590 of the donors, a V segment was called functional when productive rearrangements were above 56.7%, and segregating when the standard deviation between donors exceeded 5%. To diagnose cytomegalovirus status from the catalog of TCR beta chain sequences, a statistical classification framework was built. V and J gene assignment, in a later analysis, came from comparing TCR nucleotide sequences with IMGT/GENE-DB human TR gene sequences. The TCRdist pipeline was used in a later analysis to assign CDR3 sequences and most-parsimonious VDJ recombination scenarios. In a later analysis, each TCR beta chain was defined by its CDR3 amino acid sequence together with its V-gene family, and reads lacking a unique V-gene family were excluded. As a way to deal with suspected cross-contamination and a sequencing artifact, a later analysis dropped 450 to 600 nucleotide sequences that were highly shared and had low generation probability. For each public chain, a later analysis derived a clonal expansion index from normalized ranks of inferred template counts within each repertoire. In a later analysis, generation probabilities were computed using a VDJ recombination model fitted to out-of-frame rearrangements, and the results were checked against IGoR. In a later analysis, TCR-TCR, TCR-HLA and TCR-CMV co-occurrence was scored with hypergeometric tests, and a repertoire-size bias correction was applied to TCR pairs. False discovery rates were estimated in a later analysis by permuting HLA or CMV assignments 20 times. In a later analysis, co-occurring TCRs were grouped with DBSCAN, and TCRdist sequence similarity was added when clustering was performed within HLA-allele-positive subsets. Repertoires with fewer than 30,000 or more than 120,000 public chains, plus five repertoires with anomalous nucleotide sharing, were excluded from co-occurrence clustering. TCRdb re-hosts the immuneACCESS table, in-frame sequences only. Its copies lack some clones; in the studies checked, an unresolved V gene accounts for under half of them, and the cause for the rest is not known. V and J calls and clone size follow that table, whereas D and trimming were derived from the DNA. A total of 150,000 to 200,000 clones appear in this sample, 79% of them only once. The ten largest clones take up around 1.6% of the sample.

The data are from a study of cytomegalovirus exposure and HLA in healthy donors (TCRdb year 2017). Regarding the research as a whole: According to an earlier analysis of a few hundred of the donors, 200 million or so T cells yielded over 90 million unique TCR beta sequences and 276 Gb of sequence data. To predict cytomegalovirus infection status, the study combined high-throughput TCR immunosequencing, statistical association of individual TCRs with disease status, and machine learning. A later genetic analysis used genome-wide SNP genotypes for about 60% of the roughly 670 donors, treating that subset as a discovery cohort. In a later analysis, previously published TCR beta repertoires from more than 500 donors were re-analyzed and high-resolution HLA genotyping was added so that TCR occurrence patterns could be studied. In addition to the first cohort of 650 to 750 subjects, a separate validation cohort of around 110 different subjects was used. In an earlier analysis of 550 to 700 of the donors, high-throughput TCR beta sequencing was used to judge whether each TCR beta V gene segment behaved as functional or pseudogenic. In the later analysis, no new phenotypic data were used to find candidate immune exposures; instead, reliance was placed on TCR beta sequences and their occurrence across donors. An early release covering more than 500 HLA-typed donors comprised roughly 300 gigabases of sequencing data and 85 million to 100 million unique TCR sequences. Roughly five DR-DQ haplotypes were treated as single units for association and clustering because of strong linkage in the cohort. The study aimed to test whether cataloging public T cell receptors could reveal signatures of past pathogen exposure. Of the approximately 370 genotyped donors, 70% to 90% were placed in the genetic ancestry cluster associated with self-reported Caucasian donors. Alongside the repertoire data, information on donor age, sex, ethnicity and CMV serostatus was compiled. HLA typing included class I and class II loci at four-digit resolution. The number of donors typed differed by locus, with 629-630 for A, B, C, DRB1 and DQB1, roughly 520 for DQA1, 600 to 610 for DPA1, and 472 for DPB1. On average, about 200,000 unique TCR beta nucleotide sequences were sequenced per donor among a few hundred genotyped donors of the cohort, with roughly 20% of those sequences being non-productive. The T cell repertoires of around 730 subjects were profiled by immunosequencing and related to cytomegalovirus serostatus. Every repertoire in the discovery cohort had been generated on one and the same sequencing platform.

Paper-wide results and their limitations: Strong co-occurrence of HLA alleles, especially DR and DQ, made assigning TCR associations to individual alleles difficult. The study gave a list of over 150 TCR beta chains associated with cytomegalovirus. In a later analysis, several top co-occurrence clusters were reported to appear linked to parvovirus B19, influenza, CMV and Epstein-Barr virus. Because HLA typing was missing for some donors at each locus, association tests included only the typed subset. For the cohort, immune exposure information was limited to CMV serostatus. Compared with the approximately 670-donor mean, donors in an Asian-associated ancestry cluster had fewer N-insertions in productive TCRs, according to a later genetic analysis. A further reported finding was that TCR beta sequences accurately predicted the HLA-A and HLA-B alleles for most subjects in the first cohort. In a later analysis, some 17,000 TCR beta sequences were associated with specific HLA alleles at a false discovery rate of 0.05. Across donors, most TCR sequences were observed very rarely, whereas some public TCRs were present in many individuals. A few of the identified cytomegalovirus-associated TCR beta chains were confirmed in vitro to be specific for cytomegalovirus antigens. Cytomegalovirus status was reported to be diagnosed by the classifier with high specificity and sensitivity in both the original and validation cohorts. Because the 87-base-pair reads could not distinguish some IMGT-functional V segments, including TRBV6-2 and TRBV6-3, those segments were excluded. A later analysis found that HLA-associated TCR beta chains were more clonally expanded and had lower generation probabilities than equally common non-associated chains. An earlier analysis of roughly 570 of the donors showed that most TCR beta V segments appeared in productive rearrangements either about 87% or about 30% of the time, which broadly matched IMGT annotations. Linkage disequilibrium might explain the correlated functional status among segregating V segments, but an unknown experimental factor could not be excluded. In a later analysis, most CMV-associated TCR beta chains were found to appear HLA-restricted, with HLA associations seemingly driven largely by CMV exposure. In a later genetic analysis, a missense DCLRE1C variant was associated with V-gene and J-gene trimming of TCR beta chains, and the association was replicated in an independent cohort. The sequencing pipeline was judged likely to have produced a cluster of highly shared sequence variants as a technical artifact. Because counts were too low, seventeen rarely observed V segments, including chromosome 9 orphons, were excluded from the earlier analysis of 587 of the donors. The authors suggested that the approach could potentially be extended to other disease states and immunological phenotypes. In this cohort, only TCR beta chains were sequenced, and detectable features were limited by the absence of alpha or paired-chain data. A later analysis found that TCR association rates varied across HLA loci, with DRB1 alleles showing the most associated TCRs and HLA-C alleles the fewest. Roughly uniform sequencing depth across donors was assumed in presence/absence analyses, although this assumption may not hold.

The sample consisted of PBMCs. Recombination joined TRBV2 with TRBJ2-3; 8 junctional bases match TRBD2. The clonotype originates from a girl aged 10 to 17 in good health and CMV-seropositive. The nucleotide sequence is TGTGCCAGCAGGAGACTAGCGCCAGATACGCAGTATTTT. Translated, this is CASRRLAPDTQYF.